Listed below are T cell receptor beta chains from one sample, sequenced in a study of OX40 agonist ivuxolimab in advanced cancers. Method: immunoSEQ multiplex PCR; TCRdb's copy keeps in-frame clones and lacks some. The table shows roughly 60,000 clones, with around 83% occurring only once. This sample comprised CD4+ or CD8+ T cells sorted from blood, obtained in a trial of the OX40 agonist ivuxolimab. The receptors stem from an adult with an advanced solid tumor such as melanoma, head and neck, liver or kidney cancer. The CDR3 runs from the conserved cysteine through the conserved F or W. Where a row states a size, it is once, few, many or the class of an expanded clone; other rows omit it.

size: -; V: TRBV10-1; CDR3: CASRPGGSYNEQFF
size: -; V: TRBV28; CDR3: CASKSPGDNQPQHF
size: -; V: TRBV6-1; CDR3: CASSERSSGERYEQYF
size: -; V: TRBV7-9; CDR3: CASSYGRVSTDTQYF
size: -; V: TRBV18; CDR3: CASSPPLDTDTQYF
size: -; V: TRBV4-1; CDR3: CASSRHASGDTDTQYF
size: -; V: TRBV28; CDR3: CASSQPVADTQYF
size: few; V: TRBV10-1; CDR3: CASSGGLAGLDNEQFF
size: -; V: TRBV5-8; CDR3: CASSYRTSGYEQFF
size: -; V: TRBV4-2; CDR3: CASSQVGGSSEQYF
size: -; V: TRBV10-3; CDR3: CAIRMDPYNEQFF
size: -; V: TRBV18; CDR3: CASSQNSGSTDTQYF
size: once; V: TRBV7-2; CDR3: CASTLGDRGPGTEAFF
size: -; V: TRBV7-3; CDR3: CASSSGTSGRLHF
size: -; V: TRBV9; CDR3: CASSVEVWGLAHEQYF
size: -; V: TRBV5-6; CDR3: CASSVTGFNEQFF